The clone carrying this T cell receptor (beta chain) was seen a few times. The sample is drawn from a study of cytomegalovirus exposure and HLA in healthy donors. Assay: immunoSEQ multiplex PCR; the TCRdb copy retains only in-frame clones and omits some. The data contain around 110,000 clones, 88% of them seen just once; the ten biggest clones take up about 1.8%. The germline V and J ends were trimmed by 7 bases and 7 bases, with 14 bases remaining between them. Germline loops: CDR1 MNHEY, CDR2 SMNVEV (reference sequence). The CDR3 runs to 13 residues. What was sequenced was PBMCs. This TCR was recovered from a young woman in good health and CMV-seropositive. The rearrangement links TRBV27 to TRBJ1-5; D unresolved. CDR3 sequence (DNA): TGTGCCAGCATGCTAGGGAGTGGACAGCCCCAGCATTTT. This translates into CASMLGSGQPQHF.